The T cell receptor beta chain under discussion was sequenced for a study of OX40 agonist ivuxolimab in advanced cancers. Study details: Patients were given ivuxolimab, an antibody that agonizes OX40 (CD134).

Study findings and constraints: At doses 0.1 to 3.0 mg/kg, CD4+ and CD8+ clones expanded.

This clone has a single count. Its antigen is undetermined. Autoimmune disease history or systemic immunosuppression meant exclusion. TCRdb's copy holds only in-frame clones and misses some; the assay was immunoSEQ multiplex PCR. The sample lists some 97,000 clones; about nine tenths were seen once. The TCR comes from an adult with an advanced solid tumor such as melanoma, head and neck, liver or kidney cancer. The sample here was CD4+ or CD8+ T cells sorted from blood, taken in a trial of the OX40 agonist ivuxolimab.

Written as DNA, the CDR3 is TGTGCCAGCATCTCCCGCTTAGGGTCGAGGTACACTGAAGCTTTCTTT. Its protein is CASISRLGSRYTEAFF. The chain combines TRBV7-8 with TRBJ1-1; D unresolved. CDR3 size: 16 residues. CDR1 is SGHVS and CDR2 is FQNEAQ in the germline V gene. The V end was cut by 7 bases, the J end by 3 bases, with 21 bases between.